The entry that follows covers one T cell receptor beta chain sequence. The antigen remains unidentified. One end of the junction is discordant with germline, which a read error may explain. This CDR3 has 14 amino acids. Germline V gene data show CDR1 as MNHEY and CDR2 as SMNVEV (reference sequence). TCRdb's table, derived via immunoSEQ multiplex PCR, lists solely in-frame clones and lacks some. The repertoire holds about 72,000 clones, with 94% as singletons. The data were taken from a study of cytomegalovirus exposure and HLA in healthy donors. Study-level findings and limits: Researchers catalogued roughly 170 TCR beta chains as cytomegalovirus-associated.

This TCR came from a woman between 18 and 29 years old in good health and CMV-seropositive. The V call is TRBV27, the J call TRBJ2-7, with TRBD1 identical over 8 bases. Sequencing was carried out using PBMCs. As DNA, the CDR3 is TGTGCCAGCAGTTCCCGACAGGGGCCGTACGAGCAGTGCTTC. Protein: CASSSRQGPYEQCF.